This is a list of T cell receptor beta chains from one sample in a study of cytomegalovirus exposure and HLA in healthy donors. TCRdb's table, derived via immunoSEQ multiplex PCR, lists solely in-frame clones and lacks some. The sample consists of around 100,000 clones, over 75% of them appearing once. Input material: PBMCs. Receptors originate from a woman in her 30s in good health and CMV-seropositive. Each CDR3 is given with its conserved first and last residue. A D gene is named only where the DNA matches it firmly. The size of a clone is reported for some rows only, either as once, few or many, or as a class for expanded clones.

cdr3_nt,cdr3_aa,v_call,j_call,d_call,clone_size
TGTGCCAGCAGACTACAGGGAGCGGGGGGCTACACCTTC,CASRLQGAGGYTF,TRBV2,TRBJ1-2,NA,NA
TGTGCCAGTAGTATACTGCGGGAGTTGGGTGAGCAGTTCTTC,CASSILRELGEQFF,TRBV19,TRBJ2-1,TRBD2,NA
TGTGCCAGCAGCCCAGTTGACACAAACTATGAAAAACTGTTTTTT,CASSPVDTNYEKLFF,TRBV5-8,TRBJ1-4,NA,NA
TGTGCCAGCAGCACAACCGGGACAGGAGTGTCACAGTACTTC,CASSTTGTGVSQYF,TRBV9,TRBJ2-5,TRBD1,NA
TGTGCCAGTAGTATAGGGGACAGCTACTCCTACAATGAGCAGTTCTTC,CASSIGDSYSYNEQFF,TRBV19,TRBJ2-1,TRBD1,NA
TGTTCCAGCACGACAGGGGATGGCACTGAAGCTTTCTTT,CSSTTGDGTEAFF,TRBV7-9,TRBJ1-1,TRBD1,NA
TGTGCCAGCAGTGAAGTTTTGGCAGGGGCGGCAGATACGCAGTATTTT,CASSEVLAGAADTQYF,TRBV6-1,TRBJ2-3,NA,once
TGCGTCAGCAATCCCGCGGGGGGCACAGATACGCAGTATTTT,CVSNPAGGTDTQYF,TRBV5-1,TRBJ2-3,TRBD2,NA
TGTGCCAGCAGGAGACGCGCGGGCGGAACCTACGAGCAGTACTTC,CASRRRAGGTYEQYF,TRBV6-5,TRBJ2-7,NA,NA
TGTGCCAGCAGCTCGGGGGGGGACACACATTATGGCTACACCTTC,CASSSGGDTHYGYTF,TRBV7-3,TRBJ1-2,NA,once
TGTGCCAGCAGCAAGTGGGGAGACAGGGGGCATTCTGAAGCTTTCTTT,CASSKWGDRGHSEAFF,TRBV11-2,TRBJ1-1,TRBD1,NA
TGTGCCAGCAGCTTAGGGGGGGACACCGGGGAGCTGTTTTTT,CASSLGGDTGELFF,TRBV11-3,TRBJ2-2,NA,NA
TGTGCCAGCAGCTTTGGGGGGGGGAATGGCTACACCTTC,CASSFGGGNGYTF,TRBV7-6,TRBJ1-2,NA,many
TGCAGCGTTGACGGGACAGGCCAACTGTTTTTT,CSVDGTGQLFF,TRBV29-1,TRBJ1-4,TRBD1,NA
TGTGCCAGCAGCTTAGGTACAGTCGAAGCTTTCTTT,CASSLGTVEAFF,TRBV7-9,TRBJ1-1,NA,NA
TGCGCCAGCAGCCACCCTGGGTTGGGTAGCGGGGCTACCTACGAGCAGTACTTC,CASSHPGLGSGATYEQYF,TRBV4-1,TRBJ2-7,TRBD2,NA
TGTGCCAGCAGTAACGACAGGGCTCAAGAGACCCAGTACTTC,CASSNDRAQETQYF,TRBV2,TRBJ2-5,TRBD1,NA
TGTGCCAGCAGCTCGTACAGGTTTGGAGGGCAAGAGACCCAGTACTTC,CASSSYRFGGQETQYF,TRBV7-8,TRBJ2-5,NA,NA
TGTGCCAGCAGCCAACTAGCGGGGGGGCCCGTTACAGATACGCAGTATTTT,CASSQLAGGPVTDTQYF,TRBV14,TRBJ2-3,TRBD2,NA
TGTGCCTGGATCCCCGGGCCGGGGTCTGGGGCCAACGTCCTGACTTTC,CAWIPGPGSGANVLTF,TRBV30,TRBJ2-6,NA,NA
TGTGCCAGCAGTCGAACAGGGGGCAGCACTGAAGCTTTCTTT,CASSRTGGSTEAFF,TRBV9,TRBJ1-1,TRBD1,NA
TGTGCCAGCAGCAGGCGCCGGACAGGGGGTGAAGCTTTCTTT,CASSRRRTGGEAFF,TRBV21-1,TRBJ1-1,NA,NA
TGTGCCAGCAGTCTACAGGGAATTAAGACAGATACGCAGTATTTT,CASSLQGIKTDTQYF,TRBV25-1,TRBJ2-3,NA,NA
TGCGCCAGCAGCCAAGTCGATAGCGGCTACGAGCAGTACTTC,CASSQVDSGYEQYF,TRBV4-1,TRBJ2-7,NA,NA
TGTGCCAGCAGCCCGGGACAGGGGGTACAAAAACTGTTTTTT,CASSPGQGVQKLFF,TRBV5-4,TRBJ1-4,TRBD1,NA
TGTGCCACCAGCGAAACAGGGGGCCTAAATGAAAAACTGTTTTTT,CATSETGGLNEKLFF,TRBV15,TRBJ1-4,TRBD1,once
TGTGCCTGGAGTCCACCTGGACTAGCGGGAGGGTACGAGCAGTACTTC,CAWSPPGLAGGYEQYF,TRBV30,TRBJ2-7,TRBD2,NA
TGCGCCAGCCGGGAGTCCGGGCACCAGAACACTGAAGCTTTCTTT,CASRESGHQNTEAFF,TRBV5-1,TRBJ1-1,NA,few
TGCGCCAGCAGTACAGGGGTGGGAGCCTATGGCTACACCTTC,CASSTGVGAYGYTF,TRBV5-1,TRBJ1-2,TRBD1,NA
TGTGCCAGCAGTGAGAGCATGAACACTGAAGCTTTCTTT,CASSESMNTEAFF,TRBV6-4,TRBJ1-1,NA,NA
TGTGCCAACAGCTTGGACAGGTTTTACAATGAGCAGTTCTTC,CANSLDRFYNEQFF,TRBV5-4,TRBJ2-1,TRBD1,NA
TGTGCCAGCAGGAAGACAGGGGCGAACACCGGGGAGCTGTTTTTT,CASRKTGANTGELFF,TRBV2,TRBJ2-2,TRBD1,NA
TGCGCCAGCAGCCAAGAAAGGGGCTACGAGCAGTACTTC,CASSQERGYEQYF,TRBV4-1,TRBJ2-7,NA,NA
TGTGCCAGCAGCAAGGGGGGGGGCCGGGGCTTATTTGGCGGGGAGCTGTTTTTT,CASSKGGGRGLFGGELFF,TRBV11-3,TRBJ2-2,NA,NA
TGTGCCAGTAGTATCCCCAGCTCTGGAAACACCATATATTTT,CASSIPSSGNTIYF,TRBV19,TRBJ1-3,NA,few
TGTGCCAGCAGCCCCCAACCTGGGAGCGTTCGCTCACCCCTCCACTTT,CASSPQPGSVRSPLHF,TRBV7-8,TRBJ1-6,NA,NA
TGTGCCAGCAGCGTTGTGGGAGGGAACACTGAAGCTTTCTTT,CASSVVGGNTEAFF,TRBV9,TRBJ1-1,NA,NA